This T cell receptor beta chain is drawn from a study of blood T cell repertoires in COVID-19. Sequencing used immunoSEQ multiplex PCR; TCRdb keeps in-frame clones, though not all of them. The table lists about 190,000 clones, approximately 88% of them singletons. CDR1 is MNHEY and CDR2 is SMNVEV in the germline V gene (reference sequence). The CDR3 runs 15 residues. Trimming left V 1 base short and J 6 bases short, with 15 bases between. The TCR comes from a woman aged 25 to 39 who had recovered from COVID-19. The chain links TRBV27 to TRBJ1-2; D is perhaps TRBD1 (5 bases). Sequencing was done on a sample of PBMCs or T cells enriched from blood (not recorded which). This CDR3 is CASSLYLGTGDGYTF. The CDR3 nucleotides read TGTGCCAGCAGTTTATATCTCGGAACAGGAGATGGCTACACCTTC.